This T cell receptor (beta chain) comes out of a study of OX40 agonist ivuxolimab in advanced cancers. This CDR3 spans 14 amino acids. Germline values: CDR1 ENHRY, CDR2 SYGVKD. Trimming took off 4 bases at V and 0 bases at J, with 8 bases between the two ends. The method was immunoSEQ multiplex PCR; TCRdb's version includes in-frame clones alone and lacks a portion of them. The sample lists nearly 80,000 clones, just under 85% occurring once. Specimen: CD4+ or CD8+ T cells sorted from blood, collected in a trial of the OX40 agonist ivuxolimab. This chain uses TRBV10-3 with TRBJ2-3; D not certain. This clonotype originated in an adult with an advanced solid tumor such as melanoma, head and neck, liver or kidney cancer. CDR3 nucleotides: TGTGCCATCAGTGGAGGCCTTAGCACAGATACGCAGTATTTT. It is translated as CAISGGLSTDTQYF.